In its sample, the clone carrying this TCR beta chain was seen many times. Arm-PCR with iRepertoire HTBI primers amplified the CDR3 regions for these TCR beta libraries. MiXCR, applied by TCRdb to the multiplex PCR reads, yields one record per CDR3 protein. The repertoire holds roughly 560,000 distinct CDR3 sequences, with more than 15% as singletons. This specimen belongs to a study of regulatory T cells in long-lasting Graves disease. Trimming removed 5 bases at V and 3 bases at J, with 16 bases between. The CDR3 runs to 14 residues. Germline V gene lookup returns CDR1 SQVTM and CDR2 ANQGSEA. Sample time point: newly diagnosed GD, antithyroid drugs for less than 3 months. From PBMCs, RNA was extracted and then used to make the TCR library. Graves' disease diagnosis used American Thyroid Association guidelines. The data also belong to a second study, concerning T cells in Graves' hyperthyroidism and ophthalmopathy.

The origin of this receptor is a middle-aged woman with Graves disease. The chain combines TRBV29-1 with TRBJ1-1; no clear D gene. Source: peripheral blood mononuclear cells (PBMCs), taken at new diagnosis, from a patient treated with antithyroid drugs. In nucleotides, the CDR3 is TGCAGCGTTCACCTCCATGCTGGGGACACTGAAGCTTTCTTT. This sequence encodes CSVHLHAGDTEAFF.